The T cell receptor beta chain under discussion was sequenced for a study of CD8 T cells in ankylosing spondylitis (dated by TCRdb to about 2017). Study-wide context: The study set out to find disease-linked TCR variants by profiling T cell receptor beta repertoires in ankylosing spondylitis patients and healthy donors. In total, the full study cohort was made up of over a hundred healthy donors and roughly 27 ankylosing spondylitis patients. Samples of peripheral blood were taken, and for ankylosing spondylitis patients, synovial fluid was collected as well. Findings and caveats that apply to the study as a whole: Blood from ankylosing spondylitis patients appeared to be characterized by a TCR beta motif made up of seven or eight highly homologous amino acid variants. Some motif variants had previously been reported in the synovial fluid and blood of reactive arthritis patients, which suggests shared mechanisms of disease initiation. A CD8+ phenotype was shown by the disease-linked clones, which were found at relatively low frequencies in peripheral blood. According to the report, matched synovial fluid samples from ankylosing spondylitis patients were significantly enriched for the disease-linked clones.

Sequenced on an Illumina HiSeq 2500. Quantitative 5'-RACE with molecular barcodes was used to prepare TCR beta libraries. The study's own analysis went as follows. A new computational method, built on a probabilistic model of VDJ rearrangement, was used to identify disease-linked TCR variants. The public reads were reanalyzed by TCRdb: fastp trimming at Q25, MiXCR alignment, in-frame beta chains only. When rows share a CDR3 protein, they turn into one entry using the most common DNA and genes. The V and J calls reflect TCRdb's pipeline rather than the authors' work. The sample table lists just over 300,000 distinct CDR3 sequences, about a fifth of them with a count of one. Of the sample, under 4% falls within the top ten clones. This clonotype was counted at least ten times. No antigen is known for it. There are no base qualities to consult, and no much larger clone falls within one base. V loses 1 base at its end and J loses 7 bases; junction bases beyond the gene matches: 14. The CDR3, cysteine through phenylalanine, is 17 amino acids long. The only DNA kept is the CDR3, 51 bases in frame from the first base. As encoded in the germline V gene (reference sequence), CDR1 is LNHNV while CDR2 is YYDKDF.

The origin of this receptor is a female donor with ankylosing spondylitis or in good health (not recorded which). The chain uses TRBV15 and TRBJ2-3, and 7 junction bases match TRBD2. Sequenced material: blood, either unsorted or a sorted T cell fraction (not recorded which). CDR3 sequence: CATSRVSLGLEANTQYF. The DNA sequence is given as TGTGCCACCAGCAGAGTATCTTTAGGACTAGAGGCGAATACGCAGTATTTT.